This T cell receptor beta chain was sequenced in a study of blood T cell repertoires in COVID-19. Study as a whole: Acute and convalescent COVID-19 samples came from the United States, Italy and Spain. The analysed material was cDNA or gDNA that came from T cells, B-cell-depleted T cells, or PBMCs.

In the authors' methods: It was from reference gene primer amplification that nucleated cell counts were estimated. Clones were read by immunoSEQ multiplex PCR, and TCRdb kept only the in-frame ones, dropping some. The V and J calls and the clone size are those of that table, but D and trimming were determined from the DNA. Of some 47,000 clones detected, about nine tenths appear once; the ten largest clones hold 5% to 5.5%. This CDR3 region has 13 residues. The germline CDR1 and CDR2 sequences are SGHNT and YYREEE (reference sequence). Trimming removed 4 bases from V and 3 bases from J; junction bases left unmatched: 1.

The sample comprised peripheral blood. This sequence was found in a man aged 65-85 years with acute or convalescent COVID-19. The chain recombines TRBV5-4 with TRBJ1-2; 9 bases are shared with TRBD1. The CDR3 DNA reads TGTGCCAGCAGCGGGGACAGGGACTATGGCTACACCTTC. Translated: CASSGDRDYGYTF.